The 27 T cell receptor beta chains presented below share a single source sample, sequenced in a study of T-cell reconstitution after alpha-beta-depleted transplantation in children. Preparation of the TCRbeta library was carried out with unique molecular identifiers. TCRdb called the PCR reads again in MiXCR, with one record for every CDR3 protein. The table records about 440,000 distinct CDR3 sequences, 43% of them present only once. The sample consisted of PBMCs, taken before TCRalphabeta/CD19-depleted stem cell transplant. These receptors were collected from a girl under 10 years old with aplastic anemia, due to receive a stem cell transplant.

In this sample, this clonotype turned up many times. The rearrangement links TRBV28 to TRBJ2-1; a weak D match, TRBD2 (6 bases). The CDR3 runs to 12 residues. CDR1 and CDR2 (germline): MDHEN, SYDVKM. V lost 4 bases to trimming and J lost 12 bases, with 13 bases between them. The CDR3: CASSWGDQGQFF. CDR3 in DNA: TGTGCCAGCAGTTGGGGGGACCAGGGGCAGTTCTTC.

This chain links TRBV9 with TRBJ2-1; the match to TRBD2 covers 8 bases. Germline V gene lookup returns CDR1 SGDLS and CDR2 YYNGEE. The CDR3 loop spans 15 amino acids. Germline trimming cut 3 bases from V and 9 bases from J; bases unmatched to any gene: 11. In DNA, the CDR3 is TGTGCCAGCAGCGGTCAGCGGGAGAGAGGGAGTGAGCAGTTCTTC. Its translation is CASSGQRERGSEQFF. Together with reference TRBV9 and TRBJ2-1, the CDR3 gives the full variable domain: DSGVTQTPKHLITATGQRVTLRCSPRSGDLSVYWYQQSLDQGLQFLIQYYNGEERAKGNILERFSAQQFPDLHSELNLSSLELGDSALYFCASSGQRERGSEQFFGPGTRLTVL.

V usage is TRBV6-2 or TRBV6-3 and J usage is TRBJ2-1; 12 nucleotides line up with TRBD2. CDR1 and CDR2 (germline): MNHEY, SVGEGT. With V trimmed by 7 bases and J by 1 base, 8 bases remained unmatched. This CDR3 has 17 residues. The CDR3 region has the DNA TGTGCCAGCACTGGTAGACTAGCGGGAGAGTCCTACAATGAGCAGTTCTTC. Translating it yields CASTGRLAGESYNEQFF.

This clonotype came up a few times. The CDR3 sequence is CASSYSRSQGGPNTEAFF. The DNA for the CDR3 is TGTGCCAGCAGTTACTCGAGGTCGCAAGGGGGTCCGAACACTGAAGCTTTCTTT. This chain links TRBV6-5 with TRBJ1-1, with D tentatively TRBD1 (6 bases). Trimming shortened V by 0 bases and J by 1 base, and 18 bases separated the two germline ends. The CDR3 has 18 residues. Germline values: CDR1 MNHEY, CDR2 SVGAGI.

This sequence joins TRBV19 and TRBJ1-1; D is undetermined. V was shortened by 4 bases and J by 5 bases, with 14 bases between the two germline ends. This CDR3 is 14 amino acids long. Germline CDR1 reads LNHDA; CDR2 reads SQIVND (reference sequence). DNA of the CDR3: TGTGCCAGTAGTACTCCCGGACCGAGGACTGAAGCTTTCTTT. Amino acid sequence: CASSTPGPRTEAFF.

The chain combines TRBV10-3 with TRBJ1-5; D is perhaps TRBD1 (5 bases). Trimming shortened V by 4 bases and J by 7 bases, and 11 bases separated the two germline ends. The CDR3 contains 13 residues. Germline assignment: CDR1 ENHRY and CDR2 SYGVKD. The CDR3 nucleotides are TGTGCCATCAGTGCTATGGGGGACCAGCCCCAGCATTTT. Translation: CAISAMGDQPQHF.

The gene calls are TRBV12-3 or TRBV12-4 and TRBJ2-1, with D possibly TRBD2 on 6 matching bases. V lost 3 bases, J lost 10 bases, and 19 bases lay in between. The CDR3 totals 15 residues. CDR3 amino acids: CASSLLGSGFDEQFF. The CDR3 DNA reads as TGTGCCAGCAGTTTGTTGGGCAGCGGGTTCGACGAGCAGTTCTTC.

This clonotype was seen more than once but under ten times. The chain carries TRBV20-1 and TRBJ2-5; D is uncertain. The CDR3 loop spans 14 amino acids. Deletions cut 6 bases from V and 5 bases from J, with 19 bases between. Looked up from germline, CDR1 is DFQATT and CDR2 is SNEGSKA (reference sequence). The CDR3 region is CSARDWARRETQYF. The CDR3 DNA reads TGCAGTGCGCGCGACTGGGCAAGAAGGGAGACCCAGTACTTC.

The V call is TRBV7-9, the J call TRBJ2-5, with D perhaps matching TRBD1 (5 bases). V lost 1 base and J lost 2, with 8 bases in between. The V gene's germline CDR1 is SEHNR and CDR2 FQNEAQ (reference sequence). The CDR3 is 14 residues long. CDR3 DNA sequence: TGTGCCAGCAGCTTAGTGACAGTTCAAGAGACCCAGTACTTC. Translation: CASSLVTVQETQYF.

In its sample, this clonotype was seen a few times. The rearrangement uses TRBV9 and TRBJ2-5; D uncertain. There are 16 residues in the CDR3. The germline gives CDR1 SGDLS, CDR2 YYNGEE. Between the trimmed V and J ends, which lost 0 bases and 1 base, there was a span of 13 bases. As DNA, the CDR3 is TGTGCCAGCAGCGTAGATATTGCGGCTATCCAAGAGACCCAGTACTTC. Its translation: CASSVDIAAIQETQYF. Full variable domain (missing parts from reference TRBV9 and TRBJ2-5): DSGVTQTPKHLITATGQRVTLRCSPRSGDLSVYWYQQSLDQGLQFLIQYYNGEERAKGNILERFSAQQFPDLHSELNLSSLELGDSALYFCASSVDIAAIQETQYFGPGTRLLVL.

V is TRBV4-1 and J is TRBJ2-1; 7 nucleotides align to TRBD2. From germline, CDR1 is MGHRA and CDR2 YSYEKL. J was trimmed by 2 bases and V by 4 bases; bases with no gene match: 11. This CDR3 is built from 17 residues. CDR3 sequence reads: CASSLLASLSAYNEQFF. CDR3 in DNA: TGCGCCAGCAGCCTACTAGCGTCCCTTTCCGCCTACAATGAGCAGTTCTTC.

The chain employs TRBV7-2 and TRBJ2-7; 8 bases fit TRBD2. CDR3 length equals 16 residues. CDR1 and CDR2 from the germline V gene are SGHTA and FQGNSA. V lost 5 bases, J lost 0 bases, and 9 bases stayed unmatched. CDR3 sequence reads: CASSPVAGIPSYEQYF. The DNA of the CDR3 is TGTGCCAGCAGCCCCGTAGCGGGGATCCCCTCCTACGAGCAGTACTTC. Looking up the rest from reference TRBV7-2 and TRBJ2-7 gives the full variable domain: GAGVSQSPSNKVTEKGKDVELRCDPISGHTALYWYRQSLGQGLEFLIYFQGNSAPDKSGLPSDRFSAERTGGSVSTLTIQRTQQEDSAVYLCASSPVAGIPSYEQYFGPGTRLTVT.

This clonotype appeared a single time. The gene calls are TRBV29-1 and TRBJ2-1; weak D call: TRBD2 (5 bases). CDR1 and CDR2 from the germline V gene are SQVTM and ANQGSEA. Trimming pared 4 bases from V and 4 bases from J, leaving 8 bases between. The CDR3 runs 12 residues. The CDR3 sequence is CSVGTDYNEQFF. The CDR3 DNA reads TGCAGCGTTGGGACTGATTACAATGAGCAGTTCTTC.

This clonotype was counted at least ten times. The chain links TRBV7-9 to TRBJ1-1, with a weak D call TRBD1 (6 bases). V lost 4 bases and J lost 6, with 9 bases in between. Germline CDR1 is SEHNR and CDR2 is FQNEAQ (reference sequence). This CDR3 is built from 12 residues. DNA of the CDR3: TGTGCCAGCAGCTACGGGGGGCCTGAAGCTTTCTTT. Translating it yields CASSYGGPEAFF.

This clonotype was seen once. The CDR3 sequence is CASSQDPGTGALEQYF. CDR3 DNA sequence: TGCGCCAGCAGCCAAGATCCCGGGACGGGGGCACTGGAGCAGTACTTC. The chain has TRBV4-1 and TRBJ2-7; perhaps D is TRBD1 or TRBD2 (6 bases each). V lost 0 bases, J lost 7 bases, and 19 bases lay in between. Germline-derived CDR1 and CDR2 are MGHRA and YSYEKL. The CDR3 totals 16 residues.

The chain recombines TRBV5-6 with TRBJ1-2, with D perhaps matching TRBD1 (5 bases). Germline V gives CDR1 SGHDT, CDR2 YYEEEE. The CDR3 has 13 amino acids. V lost 3 bases and J lost 2, with 8 bases in between. The CDR3 loop reads CASSWGENYGYTF. DNA for the CDR3: TGTGCCAGCAGCTGGGGGGAAAACTATGGCTACACCTTC.

This clonotype was recorded at least ten times. The V and J genes are TRBV6-2 or TRBV6-3 and TRBJ2-1, with 9 bases that match TRBD2. CDR1 is MNHEY and CDR2 is SVGEGT in the germline V gene. This CDR3 has 14 amino acids. With 8 bases clipped from V and 8 bases from J, the junction kept 10 bases outside the gene matches. The CDR3 sequence: CASLPLAGADEQFF. The CDR3 coding sequence is TGTGCCAGCCTGCCCTTAGCGGGAGCGGATGAGCAGTTCTTC.

V gene TRBV20-1 combines with J gene TRBJ2-3; maybe TRBD1 (5 bases). Germline V gives CDR1 DFQATT, CDR2 SNEGSKA (reference sequence). This CDR3 is 14 amino acids long. The germline V and J ends were trimmed by 3 bases and 6 bases, with 16 bases remaining between them. For the CDR3, the DNA is TGCAGTGCTAGTGCCCGGATCAACAGGGATACGCAGTATTTT. Amino acid sequence: CSASARINRDTQYF.

J is TRBJ2-2 and V is TRBV12-3 or TRBV12-4, with D maybe TRBD1 (6 bases). This CDR3 spans 16 amino acids. Trimming took 5 bases from V and 3 from J, leaving 16 bases between them. The CDR3 is CASSQTSPGDTGELFF. The CDR3 DNA reads as TGTGCCAGCAGTCAAACCTCGCCAGGGGACACCGGGGAGCTGTTTTTT.

The rearrangement joins TRBV29-1 to TRBJ2-7, with D perhaps given as TRBD1 or TRBD2 (6 bases each). Per germline, CDR1 SQVTM and CDR2 ANQGSEA. This CDR3 is built from 15 residues. The V gene lost 1 base and the J gene lost 7 bases, with 20 bases spanning the gap. Here the CDR3 reads CSVEGWAGEAREQYF. In nucleotides, the CDR3 is TGCAGCGTTGAAGGGTGGGCAGGGGAGGCGAGGGAGCAGTACTTC.

This clonotype was detected ten times or more. This chain uses TRBV4-3 with TRBJ2-2; the D gene is possibly TRBD2 (6 bases). The CDR3 spans 17 residues. Trimming took off 6 bases at V and 4 bases at J, with 21 bases between the two ends. Germline CDR1 LGHNA, CDR2 YSLEER. The chain's CDR3 is CASRLFLAGTATGELFF. The CDR3 DNA reads as TGCGCCAGCAGGCTCTTTCTCGCAGGGACTGCCACCGGGGAGCTGTTTTTT.

The chain has TRBV6-5 and TRBJ2-1; a possible D gene is TRBD2 (6 bases). Trimming removed 2 bases at V and 10 bases at J, with 12 bases between. The CDR3 is 13 residues long. Per the germline V gene, CDR1 is MNHEY and CDR2 is SVGAGI. The CDR3 nucleotides read TGTGCCAGCAGTTACCTGGGGGGAGGCGAGCAGTTCTTC. Its translation is CASSYLGGGEQFF.

This clonotype was seen ten or more times. The chain carries TRBV12-3 or TRBV12-4 and TRBJ1-1; a weak D match, TRBD1 (5 bases). The CDR3 covers 13 residues. V was pared by 4 bases and J by 11 bases, with 17 bases between. The CDR3 DNA is TGTGCCAGCAGTTCCCCGACAGCTTTTCGGGCTTTCTTT. Translation: CASSSPTAFRAFF.

The V gene is TRBV7-9, the J gene TRBJ2-7; tentative D call: TRBD1 (5 bases). This CDR3 contains 14 residues. Germline CDR1 reads SEHNR; CDR2 reads FQNEAQ (reference sequence). Trimming cost V 3 bases and J 3 bases, with 12 bases left between them. The CDR3 sequence is CASSFDSKNYEQYF. The CDR3 DNA follows: TGTGCCAGCAGCTTCGACAGCAAGAACTACGAGCAGTACTTC. Filled out from reference TRBV7-9 and TRBJ2-7, the complete variable domain reads DTGVSQNPRHKITKRGQNVTFRCDPISEHNRLYWYRQTLGQGPEFLTYFQNEAQLEKSRLLSDRFSAERPKGSFSTLEIQRTEQGDSAMYLCASSFDSKNYEQYFGPGTRLTVT.

As to this clonotype: Germline is not matched at one junction end, which may reflect a read error. The rearrangement joins TRBV20-1 to TRBJ2-1; 13 bases map to TRBD2. Germline CDR1 and CDR2: DFQATT and SNEGSKA (reference sequence). This CDR3 comprises 15 residues. The CDR3 nucleotides read TGCTGTGCTAGAGACTCGACTAGCGGGGGGAATGAGCAGTTCTTC. Translated: CCARDSTSGGNEQFF.

This clonotype has ten or more counts. The V and J genes are TRBV7-9 and TRBJ1-4; D uncertain. The CDR3 totals 11 residues. Germline V CDR1 and CDR2: SEHNR, FQNEAQ (reference sequence). V was trimmed by 8 bases and J by 8 bases, leaving 9 bases between them. CDR3 sequence reads: CASALREKLFF. The CDR3 DNA follows: TGTGCCAGCGCCCTAAGAGAAAAACTGTTTTTT.

This clonotype has a handful of counts. The chain employs TRBV6-1 and TRBJ1-5; D not resolved. Between the trimmed V and J ends, which lost 3 bases and 2 bases, there was a span of 8 bases. Per the germline V gene, CDR1 is MNHNS and CDR2 is SASEGT. This CDR3 is built from 14 residues. CDR3 region: CASSDGQRNQPQHF. In DNA, the CDR3 is TGTGCCAGCAGTGATGGGCAGCGCAATCAGCCCCAGCATTTT.